The text below deals with one T cell receptor beta chain. Its antigen is unidentified. The germline V gene has CDR1 SGHNT and CDR2 YENEEA. V was pared by 5 bases and J by 9 bases, with 20 bases between. This CDR3 has 15 residues. The sample originates from a study of OX40 agonist ivuxolimab in advanced cancers. Overall study context: The eligibility criteria allowed prior anti-PD-1, anti-PD-L1 or anti-CTLA-4 therapy, and under 50% had some.

Whole-study results and caveats: Patients with a partial response at 0.1-3.0 mg/kg had among the lowest clonal expansion.

Some clones are missing from TCRdb's copy, which holds only in-frame ones; the method was immunoSEQ multiplex PCR. The table lists approximately 70,000 clones, 85% of them singletons. Sequences were derived from CD4+ or CD8+ T cells sorted from blood, sampled in a trial of the OX40 agonist ivuxolimab. This TCR was sampled from an adult with an advanced solid tumor such as melanoma, head and neck, liver or kidney cancer. V and J are TRBV11-3 and TRBJ2-1; D could derive from TRBD1 or TRBD2 (5 bases each). CDR3 loop: CASSPLGTGITEQFF. CDR3 nucleotides: TGTGCCAGCAGCCCCCTCGGGACGGGAATCACTGAGCAGTTCTTC.